A single sample is the source of the 12 T cell receptor beta chains below, sequenced in a study of blood T cell repertoires in COVID-19. Sequenced by immunoSEQ multiplex PCR; TCRdb stores in-frame clones only, minus some. The sample contains about 190,000 clones, more than 60% of which appear only once. Sequenced input: peripheral blood. These receptors were taken from a man in his forties or fifties who had recovered from COVID-19.

This clone has a count of ten or more. The chain recombines TRBV10-1 with TRBJ2-7, with 7 bases lining up with TRBD2. The CDR3 length is 15 residues. Germline V gene sequence: CDR1 WNHNN, CDR2 SYGVQD (reference sequence). The V and J ends lost 4 bases and 0 bases, in that order; junction bases with no gene match: 6. CDR3 loop: CASSVLGRDSYEQYF. CDR3 coding DNA: TGCGCCAGCAGTGTTTTGGGGAGGGACTCCTACGAGCAGTACTTC.

The CDR3 nucleotides read TGTGCCAGCAGTTTACCAGGACAGGGTCGGGAAGCTTTCTTT. Its protein is CASSLPGQGREAFF. The V and J genes are TRBV27 and TRBJ1-1; 8 bases map to TRBD1. The CDR3 consists of 14 residues. J lost 8 bases, V lost 2 bases, and 7 bases had no gene match. Per the germline V gene, CDR1 is MNHEY and CDR2 is SMNVEV (reference sequence).

This clone has a handful of counts. The chain uses TRBV9 and TRBJ1-2, with D possibly matching TRBD1 (5 bases). V was cut by 4 bases and J by 4 bases, with 17 bases left in between. CDR1 SGDLS and CDR2 YYNGEE come from the germline V gene. CDR3 length: 15 residues. The CDR3 bases are TGTGCCAGCAGCCTTGGAAAGGGGTTGGGCTATGGCTACACCTTC. This translates into CASSLGKGLGYGYTF.

This chain uses TRBV5-4 with TRBJ1-2, with 12 bases aligning to TRBD1. Germline lookup yields CDR1 SGHNT and CDR2 YYREEE (reference sequence). Trimming cost V 4 bases and J 6 bases; bases outside gene matches: 16. The CDR3 contains 18 residues. The DNA of the CDR3 is TGTGCCAGCAGCGATAAAAAGGGGACAGGGGGCGTATTAGATGGCTACACCTTC. Translated, it gives CASSDKKGTGGVLDGYTF.

The V call is TRBV7-7, the J call TRBJ2-3, with D possibly TRBD2 on 5 matching bases. This CDR3 is 13 amino acids long. Looked up from germline, CDR1 is SSHAT and CDR2 is FNYEAQ (reference sequence). Trimming left V 2 bases short and J 10 bases short, with 13 bases between. CDR3 region: CASSLTSVSAQYF. CDR3 coding DNA: TGTGCCAGCAGCTTAACTAGTGTTTCCGCGCAGTATTTT.

The chain couples TRBV7-2 to TRBJ2-4; 7 nucleotides align to TRBD2. The CDR3 extends over 15 amino acids. V lost 0 bases, J lost 3 bases, and 2 bases stayed unmatched. In germline, CDR1 is SGHTA, CDR2 FQGNSA. CDR3 DNA: TGTGCCAGCAGCTTAGCACTAGCGAACAAAAACATTCAGTACTTC. Translated, it gives CASSLALANKNIQYF.

This rearrangement joins TRBV5-1 to TRBJ2-7; no firm D call. This CDR3 is built from 13 residues. With 4 bases removed from V and 6 bases from J, the gap between germline ends came to 14 bases. Germline CDR1 is SGHRS and CDR2 is YFSETQ. CDR3 in amino acids: CASSVQELREQYF. The CDR3 region has the DNA TGCGCCAGCAGCGTCCAGGAATTACGCGAGCAGTACTTC.

V usage is TRBV10-3 and J usage is TRBJ2-7; perhaps TRBD1 as D (6 bases). V lost 4 bases, J lost 7 bases, and 17 bases lay in between. The V gene's germline CDR1 is ENHRY and CDR2 SYGVKD. The CDR3 loop spans 14 amino acids. The DNA of the CDR3 is TGTGCCATCAGTGGTCAACAGGGAACAGGAGAGCAGTACTTC. Translating gives CAISGQQGTGEQYF.

Only a few counts were recorded for this clone. This chain links TRBV5-6 with TRBJ1-2; D unresolved. Trimming shortened V by 0 bases and J by 2 bases, and 11 bases separated the two germline ends. The CDR3 extends over 15 amino acids. CDR1 and CDR2 from the germline V gene are SGHDT and YYEEEE. The CDR3, as DNA: TGTGCCAGCAGCTTGGGATCGGGGAGAAACTATGGCTACACCTTC. It encodes CASSLGSGRNYGYTF.

This clone was found a few times. The chain couples TRBV7-2 to TRBJ1-2; 9 bases fit TRBD1. The V gene end was trimmed by 4 bases and the J gene end by 4 bases; junction bases not matched to a gene: 16. CDR1 SGHTA and CDR2 FQGNSA come from the germline V gene. This CDR3 has 18 amino acids. In DNA, the CDR3 is TGTGCCAGCAGCTCAGAAAAAACAGGGGGCGCTTTTGCCTATGGCTACACCTTC. It codes for CASSSEKTGGAFAYGYTF.

This clone showed up just a few times. The chain couples TRBV19 to TRBJ1-1, with D unclear. The CDR3 sequence is 13 residues long. The germline V gene has CDR1 LNHDA and CDR2 SQIVND (reference sequence). The V and J ends lost 3 bases and 4 bases respectively, with 9 bases between them. This CDR3 is CASSMQYSTEAFF. The DNA for the CDR3 is TGTGCCAGTAGTATGCAATATAGCACTGAAGCTTTCTTT.

The chain uses TRBV3-1 (or the pseudogene TRBV3-2) and TRBJ2-3; 12 bases align to TRBD2. J gave up 4 bases and V 5 bases, and 4 bases lay outside the gene matches. From germline, CDR1 is LGHDT and CDR2 YNNKEL (reference sequence). This CDR3 contains 15 residues. As DNA, the CDR3 is TGTGCCAGCAGCGTTCGGACTAGCGGGGCAGATACGCAGTATTTT. This codes for CASSVRTSGADTQYF.